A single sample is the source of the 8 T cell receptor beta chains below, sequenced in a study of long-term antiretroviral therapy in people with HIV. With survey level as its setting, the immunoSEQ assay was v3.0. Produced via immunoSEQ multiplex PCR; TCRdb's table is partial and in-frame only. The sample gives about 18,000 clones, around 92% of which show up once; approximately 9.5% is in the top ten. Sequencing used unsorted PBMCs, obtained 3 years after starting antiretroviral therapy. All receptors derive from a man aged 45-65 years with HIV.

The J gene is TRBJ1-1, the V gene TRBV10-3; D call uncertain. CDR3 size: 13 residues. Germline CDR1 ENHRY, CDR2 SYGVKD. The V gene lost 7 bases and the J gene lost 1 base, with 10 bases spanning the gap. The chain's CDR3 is CAIMGLGNTEAFF. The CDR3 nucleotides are TGTGCCATCATGGGGTTAGGGAACACTGAAGCTTTCTTT.

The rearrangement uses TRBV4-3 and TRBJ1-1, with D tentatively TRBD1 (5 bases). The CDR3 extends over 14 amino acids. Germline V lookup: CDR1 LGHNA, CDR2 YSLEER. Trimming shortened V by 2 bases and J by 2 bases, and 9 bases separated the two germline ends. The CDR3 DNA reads TGCGCCAGCAGCCAATACAGGAGTAACACTGAAGCTTTCTTT. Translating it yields CASSQYRSNTEAFF.

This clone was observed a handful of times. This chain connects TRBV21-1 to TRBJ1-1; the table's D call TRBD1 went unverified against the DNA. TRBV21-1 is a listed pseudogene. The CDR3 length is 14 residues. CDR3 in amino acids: CASSPTGTNTEAFF. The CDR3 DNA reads TGTGCCAGCAGCCCAACAGGGACGAACACTGAAGCTTTCTTT.

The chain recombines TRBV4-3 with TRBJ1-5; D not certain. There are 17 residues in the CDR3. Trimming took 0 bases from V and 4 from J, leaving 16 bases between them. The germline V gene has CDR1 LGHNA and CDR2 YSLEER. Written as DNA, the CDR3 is TGCGCCAGCAGCCAAGATCTGTCAGAAGAATGGAATCAGCCCCAGCATTTT. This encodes CASSQDLSEEWNQPQHF.

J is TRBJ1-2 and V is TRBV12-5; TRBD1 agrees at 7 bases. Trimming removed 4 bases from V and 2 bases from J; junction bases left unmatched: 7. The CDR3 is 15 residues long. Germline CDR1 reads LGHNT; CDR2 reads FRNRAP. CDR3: CASGSQGGGNYGYTF. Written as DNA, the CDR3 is TGTGCTAGTGGTTCCCAGGGAGGGGGCAACTATGGCTACACCTTC.

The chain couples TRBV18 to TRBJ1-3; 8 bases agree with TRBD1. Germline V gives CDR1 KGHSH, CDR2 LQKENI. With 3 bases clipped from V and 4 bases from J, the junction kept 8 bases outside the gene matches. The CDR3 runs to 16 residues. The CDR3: CASSPTGASVGNTIYF. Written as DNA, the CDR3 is TGTGCCAGCTCACCGACAGGGGCCTCAGTGGGAAACACCATATATTTT.

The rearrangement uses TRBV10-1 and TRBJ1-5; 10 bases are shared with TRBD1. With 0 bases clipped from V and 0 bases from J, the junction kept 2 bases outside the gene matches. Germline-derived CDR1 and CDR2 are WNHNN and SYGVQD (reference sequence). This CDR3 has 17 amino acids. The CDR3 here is CASSESGQGDSNQPQHF. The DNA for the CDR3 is TGCGCCAGCAGTGAGTCCGGACAGGGGGATAGCAATCAGCCCCAGCATTTT.

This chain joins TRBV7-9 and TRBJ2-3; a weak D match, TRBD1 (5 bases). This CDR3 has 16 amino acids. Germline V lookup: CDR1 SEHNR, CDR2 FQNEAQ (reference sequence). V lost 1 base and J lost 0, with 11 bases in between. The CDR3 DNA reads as TGTGCCAGCAGCTTAGTGCAGGGTAGGAGCACAGATACGCAGTATTTT. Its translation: CASSLVQGRSTDTQYF.